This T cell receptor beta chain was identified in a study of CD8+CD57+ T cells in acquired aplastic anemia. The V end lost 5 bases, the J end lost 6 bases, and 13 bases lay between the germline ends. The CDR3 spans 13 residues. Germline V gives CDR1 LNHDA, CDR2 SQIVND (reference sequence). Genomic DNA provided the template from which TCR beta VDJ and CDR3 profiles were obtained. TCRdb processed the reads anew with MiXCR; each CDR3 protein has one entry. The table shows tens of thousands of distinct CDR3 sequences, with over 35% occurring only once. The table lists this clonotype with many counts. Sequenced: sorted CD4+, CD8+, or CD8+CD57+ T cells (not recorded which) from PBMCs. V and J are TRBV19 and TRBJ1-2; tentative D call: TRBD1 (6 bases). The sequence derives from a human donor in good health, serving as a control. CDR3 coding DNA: TGTGCCAGTAGTCGCGACAGGATGAATGGCTACACCTTC. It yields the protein CASSRDRMNGYTF.